This T cell receptor (beta chain) stems from a study of cytomegalovirus exposure and HLA in healthy donors. PCR involved 60 Vbeta and 13 Jbeta primers. Using immunoSEQ multiplex PCR, the repertoire was profiled, and TCRdb retains in-frame clones only, with some absent. There are 150,000 to 200,000 clones in the sample; about 80% occur only once, and about 4.8% lies in the top ten. For this clone: The antigen remains undetermined.

The V end was cut by 3 bases, the J end by 3 bases, with 15 bases between. Germline CDR1 is MNHEY and CDR2 is SMNVEV (reference sequence). The CDR3 is 15 residues long. Study-level findings and limits: In vitro assays verified that three CMV-associated chains recognized CMV antigens specifically. There were some V segments, including TRBV6-2 and TRBV6-3, excluded as indistinguishable.

Specimen: PBMCs. The sequence derives from a man aged 25 to 40 in good health and CMV-seronegative. The genes are TRBV27 and TRBJ2-7, with D tentatively TRBD2 (5 bases). CDR3 in amino acids: CASSLTTSPYYEQYF. The CDR3 nucleotides read TGTGCCAGCAGTTTGACTACATCTCCTTACTACGAGCAGTACTTC.